The 6 T cell receptor beta chains below all came from one sample that was sequenced in a study of control samples from healthy donors and cancer patients. The method was immunoSEQ multiplex PCR; TCRdb's version includes in-frame clones alone and lacks a portion of them. The data contain roughly 120,000 clones, over 85% of them singletons. Sample: blood. Every receptor here comes from a man in his thirties or forties in good health.

The chain is built from TRBV18 and TRBJ1-2; 9 bases are shared with TRBD1. Germline trimming cut 2 bases from V and 5 bases from J; bases unmatched to any gene: 9. Germline lookup yields CDR1 KGHSH and CDR2 LQKENI. This CDR3 is 16 amino acids long. This chain's CDR3 is CASSPLAAGQGYGYTF. The DNA of the CDR3 is TGTGCCAGCTCACCATTGGCTGCCGGACAGGGGTATGGCTACACCTTC.

The CDR3, as DNA: TGTGCCACCAGCAGAGGGCCGGTTAGCTCCTATAATTCACCCCTCCACTTT. It codes for CATSRGPVSSYNSPLHF. The J gene is TRBJ1-6, the V gene TRBV15; D gene uncertain. V lost 1 base, J lost 0 bases, and 10 bases lay in between. The length of the CDR3 is 17 residues. CDR1 is LNHNV, CDR2 YYDKDF, per germline (reference sequence). Based on the CDR3 plus reference TRBV15 and TRBJ1-6, the full variable domain is DAMVIQNPRYQVTQFGKPVTLSCSQTLNHNVMYWYQQKSSQAPKLLFHYYDKDFNNEADTPDNFQSRRPNTSFCFLDIRSPGLGDTAMYLCATSRGPVSSYNSPLHFGNGTRLTVT.

The chain is built from TRBV5-4 and TRBJ2-2, with 9 bases lining up with TRBD1. The J segment lost 9 bases and the V segment lost 2 bases, leaving 5 bases of the junction unmatched. Germline lookup yields CDR1 SGHNT and CDR2 YYREEE (reference sequence). The CDR3 is 14 amino acids. CDR3 coding DNA: TGTGCCAGCAGCTTAACAGGGGGCTCCAGGGAGCTGTTTTTT. This sequence encodes CASSLTGGSRELFF.

This sequence joins TRBV6-5 and TRBJ1-4; 9 bases line up with TRBD1. CDR3 length equals 14 residues. V dropped 10 bases and J dropped 7; count of bases not matched to a gene: 10. From germline, CDR1 is MNHEY and CDR2 SVGAGI. The DNA for the CDR3 is TGTGCCACGACACGGGACAGGGAAGGTGAAAAACTGTTTTTT. Amino acid sequence: CATTRDREGEKLFF.

The genes are TRBV7-2 and TRBJ2-2, with 7 bases identical to TRBD2. This CDR3 has 16 amino acids. CDR1 is SGHTA and CDR2 is FQGNSA in the germline V gene. Germline trimming cut 0 bases from V and 5 bases from J; bases unmatched to any gene: 6. The CDR3 coding sequence is TGTGCCAGCAGCTTAGCGCCCATAGCGGGTACCGGGGAGCTGTTTTTT. As protein: CASSLAPIAGTGELFF.

The chain recombines TRBV12-3 or TRBV12-4 with TRBJ1-2; D might be TRBD1 (5 bases). CDR3 length: 13 amino acids. The V end was cut by 5 bases, the J end by 5 bases, with 12 bases between. Here the CDR3 reads CASSLLQGYGYTF. The CDR3 region has the DNA TGTGCCAGCAGTCTTCTCCAGGGATATGGCTACACCTTC.